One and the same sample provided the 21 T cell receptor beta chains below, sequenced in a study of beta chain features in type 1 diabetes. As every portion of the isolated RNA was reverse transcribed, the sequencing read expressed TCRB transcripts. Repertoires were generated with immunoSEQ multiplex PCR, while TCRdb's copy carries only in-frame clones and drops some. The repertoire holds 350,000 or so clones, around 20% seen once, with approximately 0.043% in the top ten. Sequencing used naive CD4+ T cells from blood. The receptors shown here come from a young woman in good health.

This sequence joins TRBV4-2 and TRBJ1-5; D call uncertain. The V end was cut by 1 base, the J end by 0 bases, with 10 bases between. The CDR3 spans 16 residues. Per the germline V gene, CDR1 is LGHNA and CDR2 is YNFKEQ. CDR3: CASSQVAGNSNQPQHF. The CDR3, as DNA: TGTGCCAGCAGCCAAGTCGCAGGAAATAGCAATCAGCCCCAGCATTTT.

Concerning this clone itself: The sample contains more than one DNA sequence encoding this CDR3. CDR3 sequence: CASSLDREETQYF. The CDR3, as DNA: TGTGCCAGCAGCCTGGACAGGGAAGAGACCCAGTACTTC. This rearrangement joins TRBV7-3 to TRBJ2-5, with 8 bases matching TRBD1. Germline V lookup: CDR1 SGHTA, CDR2 FQGTGA. This CDR3 spans 13 amino acids. V lost 5 bases to trimming and J lost 3 bases; unmatched junction nucleotides: 2.

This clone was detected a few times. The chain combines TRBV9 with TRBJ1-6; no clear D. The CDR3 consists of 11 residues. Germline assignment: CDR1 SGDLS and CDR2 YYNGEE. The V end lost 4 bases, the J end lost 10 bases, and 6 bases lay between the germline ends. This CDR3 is CASSPRSPLHF. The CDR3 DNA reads TGTGCCAGCAGCCCTCGGTCACCCCTCCACTTT.

The CDR3 sequence: CSASLTTKQYF. CDR3 coding DNA: TGCAGTGCTAGTCTTACTACGAAGCAGTACTTC. V and J are TRBV20-1 and TRBJ2-7, with D unresolved. The CDR3 runs to 11 residues. Germline loops: CDR1 DFQATT, CDR2 SNEGSKA (reference sequence). Trimming took off 3 bases at V and 8 bases at J, with 11 bases between the two ends.

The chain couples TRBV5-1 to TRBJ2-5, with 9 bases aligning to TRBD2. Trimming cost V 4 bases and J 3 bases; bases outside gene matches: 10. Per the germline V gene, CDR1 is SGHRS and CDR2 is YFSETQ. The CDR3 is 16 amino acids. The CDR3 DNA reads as TGCGCCAGCAGCCTCCCTCAGAGCGGGGGGAAAGAGACCCAGTACTTC. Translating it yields CASSLPQSGGKETQYF.

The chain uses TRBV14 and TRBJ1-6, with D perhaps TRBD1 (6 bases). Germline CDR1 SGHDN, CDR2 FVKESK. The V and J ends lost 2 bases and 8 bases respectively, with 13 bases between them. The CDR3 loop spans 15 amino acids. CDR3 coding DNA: TGTGCCAGCAGCCAATCCGGGACACACTATTCACCCCTCCACTTT. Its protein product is CASSQSGTHYSPLHF.

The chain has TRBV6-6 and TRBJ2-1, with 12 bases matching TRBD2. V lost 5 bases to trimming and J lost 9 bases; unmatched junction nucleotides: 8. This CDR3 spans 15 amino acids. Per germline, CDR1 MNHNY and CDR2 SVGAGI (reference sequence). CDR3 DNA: TGTGCCAGCAGTCAGACTAGCGGGAGTTACGGTGAGCAGTTCTTC. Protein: CASSQTSGSYGEQFF.

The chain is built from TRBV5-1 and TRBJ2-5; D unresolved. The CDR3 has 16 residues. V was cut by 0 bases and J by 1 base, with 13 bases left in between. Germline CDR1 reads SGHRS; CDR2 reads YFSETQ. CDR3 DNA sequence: TGCGCCAGCAGCTTGGTGGGCAGCCTGTCCCAAGAGACCCAGTACTTC. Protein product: CASSLVGSLSQETQYF.

This chain's CDR3 is CASSQEWEKPYYGYTF. Written as DNA, the CDR3 is TGTGCCAGCAGCCAAGAATGGGAGAAGCCTTACTATGGCTACACCTTC. This chain joins TRBV4-2 and TRBJ1-2; no reliable D call. The CDR3 is 16 residues long. V was pared by 0 bases and J by 3 bases, with 14 bases between. Germline lookup yields CDR1 LGHNA and CDR2 YNFKEQ.

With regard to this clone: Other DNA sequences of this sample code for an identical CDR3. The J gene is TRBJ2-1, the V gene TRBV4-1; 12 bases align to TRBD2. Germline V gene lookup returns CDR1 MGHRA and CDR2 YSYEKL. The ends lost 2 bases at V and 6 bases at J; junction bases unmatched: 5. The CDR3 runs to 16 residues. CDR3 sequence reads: CASSQPTSGRGNEQFF. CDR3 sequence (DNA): TGCGCCAGCAGCCAACCGACTAGCGGGAGAGGCAATGAGCAGTTCTTC.

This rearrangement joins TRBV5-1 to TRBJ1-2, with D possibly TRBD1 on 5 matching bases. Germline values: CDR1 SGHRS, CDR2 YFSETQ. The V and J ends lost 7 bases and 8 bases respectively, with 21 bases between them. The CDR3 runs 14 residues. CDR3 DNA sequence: TGCGCCAGCGGTTTAAAAGGGGAGGTCGGCGGCTACACCTTC. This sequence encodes CASGLKGEVGGYTF. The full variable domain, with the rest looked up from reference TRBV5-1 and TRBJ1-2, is KAGVTQTPRYLIKTRGQQVTLSCSPISGHRSVSWYQQTPGQGLQFLFEYFSETQRNKGNFPGRFSGRQFSNSRSEMNVSTLELGDSALYLCASGLKGEVGGYTFGSGTRLTVV.

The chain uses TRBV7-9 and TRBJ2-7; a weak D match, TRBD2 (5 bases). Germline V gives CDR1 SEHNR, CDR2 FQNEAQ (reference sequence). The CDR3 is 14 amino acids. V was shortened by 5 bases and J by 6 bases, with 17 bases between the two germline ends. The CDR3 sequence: CASSLLGQSGEQYF. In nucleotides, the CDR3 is TGTGCCAGCAGCCTACTAGGCCAATCGGGCGAGCAGTACTTC. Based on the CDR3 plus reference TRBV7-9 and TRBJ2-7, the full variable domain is DTGVSQNPRHKITKRGQNVTFRCDPISEHNRLYWYRQTLGQGPEFLTYFQNEAQLEKSRLLSDRFSAERPKGSFSTLEIQRTEQGDSAMYLCASSLLGQSGEQYFGPGTRLTVT.

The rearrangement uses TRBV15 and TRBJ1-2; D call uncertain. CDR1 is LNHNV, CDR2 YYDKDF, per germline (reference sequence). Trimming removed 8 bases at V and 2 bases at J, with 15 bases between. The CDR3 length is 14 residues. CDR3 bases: TGTGCCACCCGGTCGGCAGGCCCGAACTATGGCTACACCTTC. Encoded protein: CATRSAGPNYGYTF. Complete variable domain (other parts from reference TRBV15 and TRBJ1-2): DAMVIQNPRYQVTQFGKPVTLSCSQTLNHNVMYWYQQKSSQAPKLLFHYYDKDFNNEADTPDNFQSRRPNTSFCFLDIRSPGLGDTAMYLCATRSAGPNYGYTFGSGTRLTVV.

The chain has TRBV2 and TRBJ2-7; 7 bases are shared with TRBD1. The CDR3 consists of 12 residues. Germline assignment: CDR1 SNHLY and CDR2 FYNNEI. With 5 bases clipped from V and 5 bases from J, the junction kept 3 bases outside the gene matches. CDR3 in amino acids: CASSSQGNEQYF. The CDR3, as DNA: TGTGCCAGCAGTTCACAGGGGAACGAGCAGTACTTC. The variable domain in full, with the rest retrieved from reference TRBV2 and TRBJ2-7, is EPEVTQTPSHQVTQMGQEVILRCVPISNHLYFYWYRQILGQKVEFLVSFYNNEISEKSEIFDDQFSVERPDGSNFTLKIRSTKLEDSAMYFCASSSQGNEQYFGPGTRLTVT.

The CDR3 here is CASSLGRAMDEQYF. The CDR3 nucleotides read TGCGCCAGCAGCTTGGGCAGGGCGATGGACGAGCAGTACTTC. V usage is TRBV5-1 and J usage is TRBJ2-7; D possibly corresponds to TRBD1 (5 bases). This CDR3 has 14 residues. V lost 0 bases and J lost 5, with 12 bases in between. Germline-derived CDR1 and CDR2 are SGHRS and YFSETQ.

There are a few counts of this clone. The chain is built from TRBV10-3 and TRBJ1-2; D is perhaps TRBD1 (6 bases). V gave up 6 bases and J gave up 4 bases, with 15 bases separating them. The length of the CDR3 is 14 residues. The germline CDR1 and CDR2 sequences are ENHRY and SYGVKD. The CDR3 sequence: CAIRGTSMSYGYTF. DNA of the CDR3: TGTGCCATCAGGGGGACAAGTATGAGCTATGGCTACACCTTC.

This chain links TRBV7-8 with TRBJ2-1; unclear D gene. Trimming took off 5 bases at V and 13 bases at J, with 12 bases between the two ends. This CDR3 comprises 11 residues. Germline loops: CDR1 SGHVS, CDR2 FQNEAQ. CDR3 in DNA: TGTGCCAGCAGCGAGGATCAAAATCAGTTCTTC. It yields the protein CASSEDQNQFF.

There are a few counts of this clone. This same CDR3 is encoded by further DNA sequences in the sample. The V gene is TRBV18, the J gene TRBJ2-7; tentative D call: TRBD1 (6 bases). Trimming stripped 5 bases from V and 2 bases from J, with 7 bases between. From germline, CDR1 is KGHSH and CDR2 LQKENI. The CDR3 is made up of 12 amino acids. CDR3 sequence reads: CASSGGAYEQYF. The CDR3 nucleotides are TGTGCCAGCTCAGGGGGCGCCTACGAGCAGTACTTC.

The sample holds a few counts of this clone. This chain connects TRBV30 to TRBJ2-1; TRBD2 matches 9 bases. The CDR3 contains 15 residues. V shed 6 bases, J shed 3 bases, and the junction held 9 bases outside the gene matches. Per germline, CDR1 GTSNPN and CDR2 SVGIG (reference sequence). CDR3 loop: CACLAGVGGYNEQFF. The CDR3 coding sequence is TGTGCCTGTTTAGCGGGAGTAGGGGGCTACAATGAGCAGTTCTTC. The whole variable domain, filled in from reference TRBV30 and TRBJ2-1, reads SQTIHQWPATLVQPVGSPLSLECTVEGTSNPNLYWYRQAAGRGLQLLFYSVGIGQISSEVPQNLSASRPQDRQFILSSKKLLLSDSGFYLCACLAGVGGYNEQFFGPGTRLTVL.

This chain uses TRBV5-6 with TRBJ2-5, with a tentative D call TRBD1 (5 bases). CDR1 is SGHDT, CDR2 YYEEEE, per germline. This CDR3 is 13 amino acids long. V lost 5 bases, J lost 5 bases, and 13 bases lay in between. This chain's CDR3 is CASRVAGMETQYF. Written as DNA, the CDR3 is TGTGCCAGCAGGGTCGCAGGGATGGAGACCCAGTACTTC.

CDR3 region: CSARLAGGSDTQYF. CDR3 DNA: TGCAGCGCCAGACTAGCGGGAGGATCAGATACGCAGTATTTT. The chain couples TRBV29-1 to TRBJ2-3; TRBD2 agrees at 13 bases. CDR1 and CDR2 from the germline V gene are SQVTM and ANQGSEA. J gave up 4 bases and V 7 bases, and 5 bases lay outside the gene matches. The CDR3 extends over 14 amino acids.